A selection of T cell receptor beta chains follows, all from one sample in a study of blood T cell repertoires in COVID-19. The assay was immunoSEQ multiplex PCR, and TCRdb's table has in-frame clones only and misses some. The sample yields roughly 380,000 clones, around 87% seen once. The sample consisted of PBMCs or T cells enriched from blood (not recorded which). The receptor source for this set is a man aged 25-45 years who had recovered from COVID-19. The conserved cysteine and the conserved F or W are not part of the CDR3 here. Some rows mark clone size as missing; the rest say once, few, many or name a class of expanded clone.

few | TRBJ1-4 | TRBV6-1 | ASSEYGHRATNEKLF
once | TRBJ1-2 | TRBV6-5 | ASGGQASYGYT
- | TRBJ1-2 | TRBV3-1/TRBV3-2 | ASSQERGAYRYGYT
few | TRBJ2-7 | TRBV5-6 | ASSWGSSGGYEQY
- | TRBJ1-4 | TRBV5-1 | ASSAETGDEKLF
- | TRBJ1-4 | TRBV4-2 | ASSGGTVNEKLF
- | TRBJ1-5 | TRBV12-3/TRBV12-4 | ASSREVQPQH
- | TRBJ1-6 | TRBV4-2 | ASSQSSGTGYSPLH
- | TRBJ1-2 | TRBV18 | ASRQGADGYT
- | TRBJ1-3 | TRBV7-2 | ASSPDTGGRNTIY
- | TRBJ1-6 | TRBV19 | ASTPLHRGNIISPLH
few | TRBJ1-4 | TRBV7-9 | ASSLAWGPATNEKLF
- | TRBJ2-5 | TRBV4-1 | ASSQKETQY
once | TRBJ1-5 | TRBV2 | ASRDGTLGHRQPQH
once | TRBJ1-6 | TRBV2 | ASSLSQDASPLH
- | TRBJ1-1 | TRBV10-3 | AIRDMDRGLGNTEAF
- | TRBJ1-2 | TRBV30 | AWGRDRPYGYT
- | TRBJ1-4 | TRBV5-1 | ASSLGWGQTNEKLF
- | TRBJ2-3 | TRBV19 | ASSLWDLDTQY
few | TRBJ1-5 | TRBV18 | ASSPPPGGIQPQH